The T cell receptor beta chain described here comes from a study of T cells in severe cutaneous drug reactions. Study in general: Collected from acute- or recovery-stage patients: blister fluids/cells and PBMC. Regarding the study as a whole: One public TCRbeta CDR3 appeared in all seven blister samples, averaging roughly 15%.

This clonotype counts as medium-sized by frequency. Its antigen is unknown. The iRepertoire multiplex PCR system with TCR subtype-specific primers built both bulk and single-cell libraries. TCRdb reprocessed the multiplex PCR reads, with one entry per CDR3 protein and no DNA. The sample includes approximately 5,000 distinct CDR3 sequences. Carbamazepine had induced Stevens-Johnson syndrome or toxic epidermal necrolysis in the sequenced donors. This clonotype was obtained from a human donor with a severe cutaneous adverse drug reaction. The specimen was PBMCs.

CDR3 amino acids: CASSLVGRGFGYTF. This sequence joins TRBV28 and TRBJ1-2; TCRdb's D call of TRBD1 is untestable without DNA. The CDR3 sequence is 14 residues long. Germline V lookup: CDR1 MDHEN, CDR2 SYDVKM.